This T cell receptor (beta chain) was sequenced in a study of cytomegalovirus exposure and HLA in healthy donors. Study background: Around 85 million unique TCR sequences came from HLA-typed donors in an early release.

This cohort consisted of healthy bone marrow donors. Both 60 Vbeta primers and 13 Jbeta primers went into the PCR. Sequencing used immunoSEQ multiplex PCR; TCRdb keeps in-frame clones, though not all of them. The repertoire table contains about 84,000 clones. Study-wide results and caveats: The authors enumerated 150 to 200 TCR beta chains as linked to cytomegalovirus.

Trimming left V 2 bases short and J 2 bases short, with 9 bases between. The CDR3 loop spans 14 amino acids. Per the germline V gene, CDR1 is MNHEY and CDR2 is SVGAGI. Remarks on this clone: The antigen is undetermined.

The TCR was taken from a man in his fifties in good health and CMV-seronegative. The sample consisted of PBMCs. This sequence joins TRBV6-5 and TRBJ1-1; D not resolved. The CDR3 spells CASSYRGSNTEAFF. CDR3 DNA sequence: TGTGCCAGCAGTTACCGAGGGTCCAACACTGAAGCTTTCTTT.